This TCR beta chain was sequenced for a study of cytomegalovirus exposure and HLA in healthy donors. The PCR employed 60 Vbeta primers together with 13 Jbeta primers. Data came from immunoSEQ multiplex PCR; TCRdb stores just in-frame clones and leaves some out. Among around 110,000 clones listed, about two thirds were seen once. CDR1 is KGHSH, CDR2 LQKENI, per germline. J lost 2 bases, V lost 5 bases, and 8 bases had no gene match. CDR3 size: 15 residues. The sequenced sample was PBMCs. The chain carries TRBV18 and TRBJ2-5, with 7 bases aligning to TRBD1. The clonotype was recovered from a boy between 5 and 17 years old in good health and CMV-seronegative. The CDR3 region is CASSERTGPQETQYF. The CDR3 nucleotides read TGTGCCAGCTCAGAGCGGACAGGTCCACAAGAGACCCAGTACTTC.